Included here is one TCR beta chain sequence, with context. Antigen unknown. CDR1 and CDR2 from the germline V gene are MNHEY and SMNVEV (reference sequence). CDR3 size: 16 residues. Germline trimming cut 4 bases from V and 0 bases from J; bases unmatched to any gene: 5. The data derive from a study of Tregs in tolerant kidney transplant recipients. Study conclusions and caveats: Biological reproducibility was not directly addressed, but technical replication error appeared minimal. Findings come from small patient numbers and require larger validation.

Method: immunoSEQ multiplex PCR; TCRdb's copy keeps in-frame clones and lacks some. The sample holds roughly 250,000 clones; about 86% are singletons and the top ten take roughly 0.67%. The sequenced sample was CD4+ T cells from blood. The chain carries TRBV27 and TRBJ2-1, with TRBD1 matching over 8 bases. This TCR was sampled from a human donor in good health. The CDR3 nucleotides are TGTGCCAGCAGTTCCCGGACAGGGAGCTCCTACAATGAGCAGTTCTTC. Residues: CASSSRTGSSYNEQFF.